This T cell receptor beta chain was sequenced during a study of identical twins. General study results and limits: A cross-sectional statistical analysis, not follow-up of the same donors, supported the conclusions. Fewer insertions were carried by abundant cord blood beta clonotypes, but none was seen in memory repertoires. Beta out-of-frame sequences showed weaker excess twin sharing.

TCRdb re-called the 5' RACE reads through MiXCR, storing one row per CDR3 protein. Here the sample spans around 1.7 million distinct CDR3 sequences, around 29% being singletons. As for this clonotype: Its antigen is currently unknown.

Germline values: CDR1 ENHRY, CDR2 SYGVKD. The length of the CDR3 is 15 residues. With V trimmed by 2 bases and J by 6 bases, 3 bases remained unmatched. V usage is TRBV10-3 and J usage is TRBJ2-1, with 11 bases aligning to TRBD1. This sequence was found in a newborn girl in good health. Sequencing was carried out using cord blood. CDR3 loop: CAISEPGQGGNEQFF. The CDR3 DNA reads TGTGCCATCAGTGAGCCGGGACAGGGGGGCAATGAGCAGTTCTTC.